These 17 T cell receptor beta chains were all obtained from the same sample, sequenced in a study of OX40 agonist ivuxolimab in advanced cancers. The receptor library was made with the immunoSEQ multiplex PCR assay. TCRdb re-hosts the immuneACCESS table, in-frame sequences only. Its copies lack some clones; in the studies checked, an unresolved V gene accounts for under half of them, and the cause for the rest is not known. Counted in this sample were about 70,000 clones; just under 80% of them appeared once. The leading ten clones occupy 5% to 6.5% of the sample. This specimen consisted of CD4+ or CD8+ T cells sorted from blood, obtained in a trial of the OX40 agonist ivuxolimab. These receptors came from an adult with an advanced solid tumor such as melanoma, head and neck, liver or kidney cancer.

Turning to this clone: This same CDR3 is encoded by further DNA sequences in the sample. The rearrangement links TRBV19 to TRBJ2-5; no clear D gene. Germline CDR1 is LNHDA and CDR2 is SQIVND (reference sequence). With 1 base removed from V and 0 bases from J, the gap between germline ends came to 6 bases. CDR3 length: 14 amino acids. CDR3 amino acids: CASSIGPDQETQYF. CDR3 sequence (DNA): TGTGCCAGTAGTATAGGGCCGGACCAAGAGACCCAGTACTTC.

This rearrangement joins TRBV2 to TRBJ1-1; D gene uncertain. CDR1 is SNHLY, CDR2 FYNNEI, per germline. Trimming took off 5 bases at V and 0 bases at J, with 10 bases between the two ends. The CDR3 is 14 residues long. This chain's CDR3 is CASSSGRMNTEAFF. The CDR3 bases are TGTGCCAGCAGTTCAGGAAGGATGAACACTGAAGCTTTCTTT.

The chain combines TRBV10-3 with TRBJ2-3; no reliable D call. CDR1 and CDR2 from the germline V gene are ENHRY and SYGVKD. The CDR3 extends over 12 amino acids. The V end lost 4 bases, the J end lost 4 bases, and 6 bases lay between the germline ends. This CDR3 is CAISGLSDTQYF. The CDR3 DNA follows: TGTGCCATCAGTGGGCTCTCAGATACGCAGTATTTT.

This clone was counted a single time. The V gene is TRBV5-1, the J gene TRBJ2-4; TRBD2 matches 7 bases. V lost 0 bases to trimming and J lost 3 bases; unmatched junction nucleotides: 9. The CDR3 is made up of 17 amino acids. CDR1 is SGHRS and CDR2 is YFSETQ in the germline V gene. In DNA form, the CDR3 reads TGCGCCAGCAGCTTGGACCCGGGAGGTCTTGACAAAAACATTCAGTACTTC. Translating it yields CASSLDPGGLDKNIQYF.

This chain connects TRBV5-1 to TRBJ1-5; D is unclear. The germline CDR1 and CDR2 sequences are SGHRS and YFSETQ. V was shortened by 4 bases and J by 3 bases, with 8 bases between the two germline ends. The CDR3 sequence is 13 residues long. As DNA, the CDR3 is TGCGCCAGCAGCGTAGTTCCCAATCAGCCCCAGCATTTT. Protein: CASSVVPNQPQHF.

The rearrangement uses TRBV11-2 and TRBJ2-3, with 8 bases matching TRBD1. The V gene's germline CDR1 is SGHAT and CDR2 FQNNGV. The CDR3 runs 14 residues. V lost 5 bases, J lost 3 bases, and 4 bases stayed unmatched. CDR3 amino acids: CASSVTGVTDTQYF. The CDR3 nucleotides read TGTGCCAGCAGCGTGACAGGGGTGACAGATACGCAGTATTTT.

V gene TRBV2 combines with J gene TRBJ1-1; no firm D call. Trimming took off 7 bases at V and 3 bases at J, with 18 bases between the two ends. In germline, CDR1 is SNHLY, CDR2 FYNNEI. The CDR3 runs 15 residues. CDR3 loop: CASKPEVARDTEAFF. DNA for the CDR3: TGTGCCAGCAAGCCAGAAGTAGCCCGTGACACTGAAGCTTTCTTT.

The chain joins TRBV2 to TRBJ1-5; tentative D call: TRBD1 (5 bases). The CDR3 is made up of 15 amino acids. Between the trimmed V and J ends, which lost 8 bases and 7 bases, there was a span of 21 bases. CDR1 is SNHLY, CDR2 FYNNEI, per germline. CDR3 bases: TGTGCCAGCGAGCTCGGGGGGGGAGGAGGCCAGCCCCAGCATTTT. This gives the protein CASELGGGGGQPQHF.

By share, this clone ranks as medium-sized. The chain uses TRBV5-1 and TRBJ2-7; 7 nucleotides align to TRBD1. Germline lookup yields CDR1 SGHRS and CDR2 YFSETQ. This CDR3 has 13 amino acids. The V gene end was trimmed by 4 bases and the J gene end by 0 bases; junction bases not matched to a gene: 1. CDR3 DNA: TGCGCCAGCAGCCGGACAGGCTCCTACGAGCAGTACTTC. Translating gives CASSRTGSYEQYF.

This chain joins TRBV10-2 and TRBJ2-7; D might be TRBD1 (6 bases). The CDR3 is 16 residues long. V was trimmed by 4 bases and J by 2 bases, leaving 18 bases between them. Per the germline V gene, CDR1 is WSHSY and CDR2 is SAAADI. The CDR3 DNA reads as TGCGCCAGCAGTGCCGGGACATTCGGGCTACCCTACGAGCAGTACTTC. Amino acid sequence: CASSAGTFGLPYEQYF.

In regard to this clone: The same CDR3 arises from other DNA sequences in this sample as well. CDR3: CASSLKVNYGYTF. The CDR3, as DNA: TGTGCCAGCAGTTTAAAGGTTAACTATGGCTACACCTTC. V gene TRBV28 combines with J gene TRBJ1-2; D is ambiguous. Germline CDR1 reads MDHEN; CDR2 reads SYDVKM. The V gene lost 2 bases and the J gene lost 1 base, with 5 bases spanning the gap. The CDR3 has 13 residues.

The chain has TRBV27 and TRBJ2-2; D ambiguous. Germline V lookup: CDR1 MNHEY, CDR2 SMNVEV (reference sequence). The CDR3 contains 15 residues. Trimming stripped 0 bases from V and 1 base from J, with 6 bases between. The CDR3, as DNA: TGTGCCAGCAGTTTATCTTTCGGGAACACCGGGGAGCTGTTTTTT. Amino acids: CASSLSFGNTGELFF.

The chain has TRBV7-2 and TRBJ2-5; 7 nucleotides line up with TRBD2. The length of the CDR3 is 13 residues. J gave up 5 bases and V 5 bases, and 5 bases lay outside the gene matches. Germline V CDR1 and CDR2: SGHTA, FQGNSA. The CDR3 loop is CASSAGGRETQYF. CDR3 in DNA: TGTGCCAGCAGCGCCGGGGGGAGGGAGACCCAGTACTTC.

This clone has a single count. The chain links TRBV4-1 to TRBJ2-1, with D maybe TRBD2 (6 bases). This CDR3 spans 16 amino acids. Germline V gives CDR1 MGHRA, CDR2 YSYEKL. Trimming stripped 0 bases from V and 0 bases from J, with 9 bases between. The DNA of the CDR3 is TGCGCCAGCAGCCAAGACGACGGGAGCTCCTACAATGAGCAGTTCTTC. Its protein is CASSQDDGSSYNEQFF.

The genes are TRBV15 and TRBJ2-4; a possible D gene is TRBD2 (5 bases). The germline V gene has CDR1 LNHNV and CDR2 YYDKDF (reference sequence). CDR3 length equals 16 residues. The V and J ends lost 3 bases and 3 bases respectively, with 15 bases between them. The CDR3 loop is CATSSNGVGGKNIQYF. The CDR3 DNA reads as TGTGCCACCAGCAGTAATGGGGTTGGAGGCAAAAACATTCAGTACTTC.

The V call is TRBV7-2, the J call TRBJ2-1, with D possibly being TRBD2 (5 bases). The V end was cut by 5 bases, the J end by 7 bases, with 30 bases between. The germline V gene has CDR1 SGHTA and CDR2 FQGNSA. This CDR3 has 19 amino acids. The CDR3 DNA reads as TGTGCCAGCAGCATATACTACACGCCCGTGGGAACTACTAGGAATGAGCAGTTCTTC. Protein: CASSIYYTPVGTTRNEQFF.

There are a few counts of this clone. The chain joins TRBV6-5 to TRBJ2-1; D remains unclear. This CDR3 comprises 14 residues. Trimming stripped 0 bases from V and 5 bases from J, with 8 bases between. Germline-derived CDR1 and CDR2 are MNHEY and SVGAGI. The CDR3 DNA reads TGTGCCAGCAGTTACTCTCGCACAAACAATGAGCAGTTCTTC. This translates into CASSYSRTNNEQFF.